This TCR beta chain is from a study of naive and memory T cell subsets. Both TRBC1 and TRBC2 were covered by a beta constant-region primer of two equimolar oligonucleotides. One entry per CDR3 protein, called by TCRdb with MiXCR from the UMI-ligation and nested PCR reads. Among around 90,000 distinct CDR3 sequences listed, roughly 7% were seen once. In this sample, this clonotype is medium-sized. What it binds is unknown. The CDR3 has 13 residues. CDR1 is SGHVS, CDR2 FNYEAQ, per germline. V lost 5 bases, J lost 4 bases, and 12 bases lay in between. General study findings and limits: RNA-based TCR counts may shift with T cell activation and differentiation. Findings for naive and memory subsets could not be checked against ground truth.

The sample comprised central memory CD4+ T cells from blood. V is TRBV7-6 and J is TRBJ2-7; D ambiguous. The receptor comes from a human donor in good health. CDR3 sequence: CASSPQDGYEQYF. The CDR3 DNA reads as TGTGCCAGCAGCCCCCAGGACGGTTACGAGCAGTACTTC.